This TCR beta chain originates from a study of graft-versus-host responses after intestinal transplantation. Study at large: Following induction with anti-thymocyte globulin, all recipients were given tacrolimus and steroids for two to four years.

Germline CDR1 MNHNS, CDR2 SASEGT. CDR3 length: 15 residues. V was pared by 5 bases and J by 1 base, with 14 bases between. Overall study findings and caveats: When patients had graft-donor T cell macrochimerism, their allografts held high graft-versus-host to host-versus-graft clonal ratios. Recipient marrow harbored GvH clones, some of which surfaced first in ileum or blood. Early post-transplant falls in HvG clones accompanied the peak levels of circulating GvH clones.

Measured with immunoSEQ multiplex PCR; TCRdb has only the in-frame clones, and not every one. The sample consists of tens of thousands of clones, about 80% of them appearing once. Remarks on this clone: As yet, its antigen is unknown.

The receptor's source is a human donor who received an intestinal transplant. The V call is TRBV6-1, the J call TRBJ1-1, with TRBD1 as a possible D gene (5 bases). The sequencing used unstimulated CD8+ T cells sorted from spleen or lymph node cells, collected before intestinal transplant. The CDR3 DNA is TGTGCCAGCAGTCCTCCGAGGACACAGAACACTGAAGCTTTCTTT. Translation gives CASSPPRTQNTEAFF.